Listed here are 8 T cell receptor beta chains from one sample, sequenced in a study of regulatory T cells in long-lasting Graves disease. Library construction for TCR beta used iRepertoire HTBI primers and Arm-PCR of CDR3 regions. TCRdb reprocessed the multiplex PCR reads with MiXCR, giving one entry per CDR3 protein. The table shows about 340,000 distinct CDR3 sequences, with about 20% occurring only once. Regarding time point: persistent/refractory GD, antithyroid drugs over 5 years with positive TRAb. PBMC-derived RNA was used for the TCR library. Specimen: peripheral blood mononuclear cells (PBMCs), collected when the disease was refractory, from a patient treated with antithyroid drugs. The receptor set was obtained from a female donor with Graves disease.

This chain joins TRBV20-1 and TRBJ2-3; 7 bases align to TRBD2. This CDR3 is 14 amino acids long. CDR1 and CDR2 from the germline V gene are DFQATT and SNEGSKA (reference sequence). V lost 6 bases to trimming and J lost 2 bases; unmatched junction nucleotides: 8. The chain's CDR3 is CSAPRGGNTDTQYF. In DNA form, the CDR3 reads TGCAGTGCGCCCCGCGGGGGAAACACAGATACGCAGTATTTT.

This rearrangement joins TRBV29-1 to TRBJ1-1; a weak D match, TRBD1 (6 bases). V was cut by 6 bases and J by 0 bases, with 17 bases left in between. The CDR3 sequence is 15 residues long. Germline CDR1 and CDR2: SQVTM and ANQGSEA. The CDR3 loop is CSVLQGPYMNTEAFF. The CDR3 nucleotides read TGCAGCGTACTACAGGGTCCCTACATGAACACTGAAGCTTTCTTT.

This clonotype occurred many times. CDR3 sequence: CASSPHGGGSREQYF. CDR3 in DNA: TGTGCCAGCAGCCCCCACGGGGGTGGGTCGCGGGAGCAGTACTTC. This sequence joins TRBV3-1 and TRBJ2-7, with TRBD2 as a possible D gene (6 bases). This CDR3 is built from 15 residues. V was pared by 4 bases and J by 7 bases, with 20 bases between. Looked up from germline, CDR1 is LGHDT and CDR2 is YNNKEL (reference sequence).

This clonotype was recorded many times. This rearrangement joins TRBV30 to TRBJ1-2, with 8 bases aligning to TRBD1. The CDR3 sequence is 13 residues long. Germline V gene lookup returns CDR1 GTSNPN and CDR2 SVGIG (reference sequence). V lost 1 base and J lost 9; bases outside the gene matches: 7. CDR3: CAWSAHRGMSYTF. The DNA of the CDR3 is TGTGCCTGGAGTGCGCACAGGGGGATGAGCTACACCTTC.

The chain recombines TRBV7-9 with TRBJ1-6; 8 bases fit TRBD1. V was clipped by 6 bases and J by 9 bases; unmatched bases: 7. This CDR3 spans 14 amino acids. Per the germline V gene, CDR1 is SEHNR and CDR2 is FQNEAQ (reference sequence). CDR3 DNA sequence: TGTGCCAGCAGAACCGGGACAGGTGGTTCACCCCTCCACTTT. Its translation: CASRTGTGGSPLHF.

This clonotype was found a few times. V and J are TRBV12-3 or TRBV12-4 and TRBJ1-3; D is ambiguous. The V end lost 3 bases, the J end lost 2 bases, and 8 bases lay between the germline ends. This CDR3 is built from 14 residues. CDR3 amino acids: CASSFFTTGNTIYF. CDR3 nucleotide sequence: TGTGCCAGCAGTTTTTTTACAACTGGAAACACCATATATTTT.

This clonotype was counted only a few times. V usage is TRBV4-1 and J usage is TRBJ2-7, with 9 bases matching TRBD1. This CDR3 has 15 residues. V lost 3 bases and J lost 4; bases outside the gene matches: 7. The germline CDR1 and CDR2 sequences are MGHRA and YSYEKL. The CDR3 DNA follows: TGCGCCAGCAGCCACCCGGGACAGGGCTTATACGAGCAGTACTTC. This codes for CASSHPGQGLYEQYF.

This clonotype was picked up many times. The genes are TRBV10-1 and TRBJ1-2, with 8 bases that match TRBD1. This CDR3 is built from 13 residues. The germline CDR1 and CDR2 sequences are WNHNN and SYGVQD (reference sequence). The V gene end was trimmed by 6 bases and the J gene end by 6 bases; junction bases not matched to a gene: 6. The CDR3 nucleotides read TGCGCCAGCAGCGCGACAGGGGCGGATGGCTACACCTTC. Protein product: CASSATGADGYTF.